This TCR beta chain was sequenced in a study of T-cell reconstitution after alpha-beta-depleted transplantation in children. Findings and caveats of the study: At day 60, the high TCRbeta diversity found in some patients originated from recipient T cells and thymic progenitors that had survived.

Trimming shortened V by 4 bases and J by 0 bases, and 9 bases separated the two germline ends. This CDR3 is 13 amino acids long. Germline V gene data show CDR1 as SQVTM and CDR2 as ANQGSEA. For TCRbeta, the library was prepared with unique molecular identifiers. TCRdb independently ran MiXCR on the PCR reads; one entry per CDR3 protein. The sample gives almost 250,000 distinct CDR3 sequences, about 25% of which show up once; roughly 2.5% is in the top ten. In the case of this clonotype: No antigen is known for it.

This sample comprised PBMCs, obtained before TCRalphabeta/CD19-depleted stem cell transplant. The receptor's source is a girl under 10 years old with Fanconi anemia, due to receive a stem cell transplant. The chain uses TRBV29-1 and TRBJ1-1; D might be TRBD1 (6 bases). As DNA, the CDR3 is TGCAGCGTTGTACAGGGACTGAACACTGAAGCTTTCTTT. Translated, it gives CSVVQGLNTEAFF. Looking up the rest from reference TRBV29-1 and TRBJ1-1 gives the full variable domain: SAVISQKPSRDICQRGTSLTIQCQVDSQVTMMFWYRQQPGQSLTLIATANQGSEATYESGFVIDKFPISRPNLTFSTLTVSNMSPEDSSIYLCSVVQGLNTEAFFGQGTRLTVV.